The sequence of this TCR beta chain was determined in a study of CD8+ T cells in alopecia areata. Turning to the study itself: Patients in the treated group were given tofacitinib by mouth, 5 to 10 mg twice a day.

Sequencing used cDNA as its template, made by extracting RNA and reverse transcribing it. Clones were sequenced by immunoSEQ multiplex PCR, and TCRdb holds only the in-frame ones, with some missing. The top ten hold 0.45% of the sample, which has 200,000 to 250,000 clones, approximately 52% seen once. Germline CDR1 reads SGHVS; CDR2 reads FQNEAQ. The V segment lost 1 base and the J segment 2 bases; nucleotides outside the gene matches: 8. The CDR3 extends over 17 amino acids. The TCR sequence derives from a human donor with alopecia areata. The V and J genes are TRBV7-8 and TRBJ1-5, with TRBD1 matching 7 bases. The source was CD4+ T cells sorted from blood, collected at week 0. CDR3 sequence: CASSLGRQGVRNQPQHF. The CDR3 region has the DNA TGTGCCAGCAGCTTAGGGCGTCAGGGGGTTCGCAATCAGCCCCAGCATTTT.